This paragraph covers one T cell receptor (beta chain) sequence. Its target is unknown. Germline V CDR1 and CDR2: LNHNV, YYDKDF (reference sequence). There are 13 residues in the CDR3. TCRdb re-analyzed the 5' RACE reads; it lists each CDR3 protein once, without DNA. The data include around 400,000 distinct CDR3 sequences; the top ten clones carry roughly 2.5%. This specimen comes from a study of monozygotic twins with inflammatory bowel disease. General study results and limits: Fewer clonotypes were shared with others by IBD patients than by healthy twins, especially with disease activity.

The TCR originated in a human donor with ulcerative colitis or Crohn's disease, or a healthy co-twin of an affected twin (not recorded which). The sample was blood. This chain uses TRBV15 with TRBJ1-2; no DNA is available, so the TRBD1 call from TCRdb remains unchecked. CDR3 in amino acids: CATSNRDGKGYTF.